This paragraph covers one T cell receptor beta chain sequence. As controls, healthy donors matched for age and sex were used. TEMRA cells were FACS-enriched, while CD8+ and CD4+ T cells were negatively isolated. The data originate from a study of CD8 T cells in Susac syndrome. CDR1 and CDR2 (germline): MNHNY, SVGAGI (reference sequence). J was trimmed by 0 bases and V by 6 bases; bases with no gene match: 6. This CDR3 is 16 amino acids long. Random hexamers served to reverse transcribe roughly 0.45 to 1 ug RNA. The authors amplified TCR beta CDR3 across 54 Vbeta and 13 Jbeta using immunoSEQ multiplex PCR. TCRdb called the immunoSEQ multiplex PCR reads again in MiXCR, with one record for every CDR3 protein. The sample has about 160,000 distinct CDR3 sequences; roughly 94% are singletons.

Sequencing input: CD4+ T cells from PBMCs. The TCR comes from a human donor in good health. The chain uses TRBV6-6 and TRBJ2-4, with 9 bases matching TRBD2. CDR3 DNA: TGTGCCAGCAGCCCCGGGACTAGCCAAGCCAAAAACATTCAGTACTTC. It codes for CASSPGTSQAKNIQYF.